Detailed here is one TCR beta chain. The sort gate was single viable CD3+CD4+CD8-CD45RO+ cells for memory CD4+ T cells. Some clones are missing from TCRdb's copy, which holds only in-frame ones; the method was immunoSEQ multiplex PCR. Here the sample spans roughly 76,000 clones, around 78% being singletons. These data come from a study of memory CD4+ T cells and cytomegalovirus serostatus. The material sequenced was memory CD4+ T cells from blood. This clonotype was obtained from an adult in good health and CMV-seropositive.

The CDR3 DNA follows: TGTGCCAGCAGCAAAACCCAGGGGGCCGCGAACACTGAAGCTTTCTTT. Translation gives CASSKTQGAANTEAFF. The J gene is TRBJ1-1, the V gene TRBV5-4; 8 nucleotides line up with TRBD1. Germline CDR1 SGHNT, CDR2 YYREEE (reference sequence). V lost 4 bases and J lost 1; bases outside the gene matches: 9. The CDR3 runs 16 residues.